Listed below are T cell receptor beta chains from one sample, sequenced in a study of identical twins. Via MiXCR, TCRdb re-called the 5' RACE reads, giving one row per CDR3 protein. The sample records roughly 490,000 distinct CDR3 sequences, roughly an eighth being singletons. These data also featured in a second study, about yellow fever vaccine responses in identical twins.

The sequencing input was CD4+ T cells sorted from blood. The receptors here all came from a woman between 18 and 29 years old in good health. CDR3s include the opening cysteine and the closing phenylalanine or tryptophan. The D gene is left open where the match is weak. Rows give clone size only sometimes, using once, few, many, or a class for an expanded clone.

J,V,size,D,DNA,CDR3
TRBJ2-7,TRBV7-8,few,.,TGTGCCAGCAACCCCCGCGGAGACAACTCCTACGAGCAGTACTTC,CASNPRGDNSYEQYF
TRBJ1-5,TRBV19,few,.,TGTGCCAGTAGTATAGTCCTTAGAGGGCGGGTGAATCAGCCCCAGCATTTT,CASSIVLRGRVNQPQHF
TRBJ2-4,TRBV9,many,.,TGTGCCAGCAGCGTAGGGGGAGCCAAAAACATTCAGTACTTC,CASSVGGAKNIQYF
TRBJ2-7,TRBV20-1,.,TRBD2,TGCAGTGCTAAACCTCCTAGCGGGGCTACCTACGAGCAGTACTTC,CSAKPPSGATYEQYF
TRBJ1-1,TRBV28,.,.,TGTGCCAGCAGCGCAGCGATATTAAGGGACACTGAAGCTTTCTTT,CASSAAILRDTEAFF
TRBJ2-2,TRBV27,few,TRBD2,TGTGCCAGCAGTTCCGGCGGGGGGATCTGGGAGCTGTTTTTT,CASSSGGGIWELFF
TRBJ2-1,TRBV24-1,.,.,TGTGCCACCAGTGATTTGCCCCTAACAGGGAGCTACAATGAGCAGTTCTTC,CATSDLPLTGSYNEQFF
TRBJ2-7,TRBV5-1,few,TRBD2,TGCGCCAGCAGCTTGGGGGGAGGGCCCAGTACCTACGAGCAGTACTTC,CASSLGGGPSTYEQYF
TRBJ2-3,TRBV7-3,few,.,TGTGCCAGCAGCTTCCAGGGGCTGGGGACAGATACGCAGTATTTT,CASSFQGLGTDTQYF
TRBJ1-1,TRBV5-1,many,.,TGTGCCAGCAGCTTGGTCGTTGGCACTGAAGCTTTCTTT,CASSLVVGTEAFF